The next 6 T cell receptor beta chains were all read from a single sample in a study of CD8 T cells in ankylosing spondylitis. Study findings and constraints: What seemed typical of ankylosing spondylitis blood was a TCR beta motif built from 8 or 9 highly homologous variants.

TCRdb used MiXCR to reprocess the 5' RACE reads, holding one entry per CDR3 protein. The repertoire holds a few hundred thousand distinct CDR3 sequences, with about 12% as singletons. No antigen has been assigned to these receptors. Sample: blood, either unsorted or a sorted T cell fraction (not recorded which). The receptors come from a male donor with ankylosing spondylitis.

This clonotype was picked up a small number of times. The CDR3 DNA is TGTGCCAGCTCACCACAGGGGCAGCTCGAGCAGTACGTC. Its protein is CASSPQGQLEQYV. The rearrangement joins TRBV18 to TRBJ2-7; possible D gene TRBD1, 5 bases. CDR3 length: 13 residues. Germline V CDR1 and CDR2: KGHSH, LQKENI. The V gene lost 1 base and the J gene lost 6 bases, with 10 bases spanning the gap.

The chain is built from TRBV20-1 and TRBJ2-3; TRBD1 agrees at 11 bases. CDR1 is DFQATT, CDR2 SNEGSKA, per germline (reference sequence). The trim removed 1 base at V and 6 bases at J, leaving 3 bases unmatched. There are 14 residues in the CDR3. The CDR3 DNA follows: TGCAGTGCTAGAGCGGGACAGGGGGTCGATACGCAGTATTTT. It translates to CSARAGQGVDTQYF.

The rearrangement joins TRBV29-1 to TRBJ2-1; TRBD1 matches 11 bases. The trim removed 6 bases at V and 4 bases at J, leaving 8 bases unmatched. CDR1 and CDR2 (germline): SQVTM, ANQGSEA. The CDR3 has 15 amino acids. The CDR3: CSVGGQGASYNEQFF. In nucleotides, the CDR3 is TGCAGCGTGGGAGGACAGGGGGCGAGTTACAATGAGCAGTTCTTC.

The rearrangement uses TRBV30 and TRBJ2-3, with no clear D. The germline V and J ends were trimmed by 3 bases and 3 bases, with 10 bases remaining between them. The germline V gene encodes CDR1 GTSNPN and CDR2 SVGIG (reference sequence). This CDR3 is built from 13 residues. The CDR3 nucleotides are TGTGCCTGGAGATCGACCGGTACAGATACGCAGTATTTT. Protein product: CAWRSTGTDTQYF. Using reference TRBV30 and TRBJ2-3 for the parts outside the CDR3, the full variable domain is SQTIHQWPATLVQPVGSPLSLECTVEGTSNPNLYWYRQAAGRGLQLLFYSVGIGQISSEVPQNLSASRPQDRQFILSSKKLLLSDSGFYLCAWRSTGTDTQYFGPGTRLTVL.

The gene calls are TRBV13 and TRBJ2-1, with 7 bases fitting TRBD2. CDR3 length: 14 residues. Germline CDR1 and CDR2: PRHDT and FYEKMQ (reference sequence). Unmatched junction bases numbered 6, after V lost 5 bases and J lost 5 bases. CDR3 in DNA: TGTGCCAGCAGCCGGGGAGGGCGACACAATGAGCAGTTCTTC. This translates into CASSRGGRHNEQFF.

This clonotype occurred a few times. The rearrangement links TRBV4-1 to TRBJ1-4; no clear D gene. The V gene's germline CDR1 is MGHRA and CDR2 YSYEKL. The CDR3 has 15 amino acids. V was trimmed by 6 bases and J by 3 bases, leaving 14 bases between them. The CDR3 bases are TGCGCCAGCAGAGGGTGGGAGAAATCTAATGAAAAACTGTTTTTT. Its translation is CASRGWEKSNEKLFF.